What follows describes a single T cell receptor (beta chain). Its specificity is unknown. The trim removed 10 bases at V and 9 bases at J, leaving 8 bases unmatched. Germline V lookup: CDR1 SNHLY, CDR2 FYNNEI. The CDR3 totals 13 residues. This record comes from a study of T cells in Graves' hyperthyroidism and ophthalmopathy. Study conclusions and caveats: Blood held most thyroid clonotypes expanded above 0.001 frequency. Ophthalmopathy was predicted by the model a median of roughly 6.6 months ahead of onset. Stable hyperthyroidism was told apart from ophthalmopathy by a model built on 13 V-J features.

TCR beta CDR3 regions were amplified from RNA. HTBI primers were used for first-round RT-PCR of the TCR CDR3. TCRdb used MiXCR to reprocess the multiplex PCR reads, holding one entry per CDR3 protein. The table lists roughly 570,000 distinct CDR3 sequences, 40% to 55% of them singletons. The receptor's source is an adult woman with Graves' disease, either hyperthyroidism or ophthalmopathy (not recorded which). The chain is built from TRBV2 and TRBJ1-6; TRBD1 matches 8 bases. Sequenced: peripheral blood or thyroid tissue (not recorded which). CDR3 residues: CANLGQGGSPLHF. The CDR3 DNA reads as TGTGCCAACCTCGGACAGGGAGGTTCACCCCTCCACTTT.